This T cell receptor beta chain derives from a study of Ad26.COV2.S vaccination and SARS-CoV-2 variants. The overall study: Donor got 5x10^10 or 1x10^11 viral particles of Ad26.COV2.S. Study-level findings and limits: Similar non-spike TCR breadth was observed in recipients of vaccine and of placebo.

Only in-frame clones appear in the TCRdb table, and some are missing; sequencing was by immunoSEQ multiplex PCR. The table has about 410,000 clones, about 88% seen once. Treatment of the sample: 19 received Ad26.COV2.S at low or high dose, single or two shots; roughly 5 received placebo; per-sample allocation not given. Vaccine and placebo recipients were sampled on day 63 after the first injection. This person who donated was an adult of 18-55 years in Boston. SARS-CoV-2 spike from the Wuhan strain was encoded by the vaccine, an Ad26 vector. The germline CDR1 and CDR2 sequences are LGHDT and YNNKEL (reference sequence). The CDR3 sequence is 14 residues long. Deletions cut 8 bases from V and 6 bases from J, with 20 bases between. Turning to this clone: Its antigen remains unidentified.

The rearrangement joins TRBV3-1 (or the pseudogene TRBV3-2) to TRBJ2-7, with D uncertain. This specimen was peripheral blood, taken in a trial of Ad26.COV2.S vaccine versus placebo. The sequence came from a person between 18 and 60 years old who received the Ad26.COV2.S COVID-19 vaccine or a placebo. The CDR3, as DNA: TGTGCCAGCTGTCTCTCCGGGCAGCTTTGCGAGCAGTACTTC. Its protein is CASCLSGQLCEQYF.